The present entry profiles one TCR beta chain with its context. The record originates from a study of CD8+ T cells in alopecia areata. RNA was extracted and reverse transcribed into cDNA as the sequencing template. Assay used: immunoSEQ multiplex PCR; TCRdb lists only in-frame clones, some missing. Of 110,000 or so clones listed, around two fifths are singletons. Lesional scalp tissue (obtained by punch biopsy) and peripheral blood were collected from alopecia areata patients. The sample was CD4+ T cells sorted from blood. The clonotype comes from a human donor with alopecia areata.

CDR3 sequence reads: CAWNRGLAKNIQYF. CDR3 nucleotide sequence: TGTGCCTGGAACAGGGGTTTAGCCAAAAACATTCAGTACTTC. The chain combines TRBV30 with TRBJ2-4, with TRBD1 matching over 7 bases. Per germline, CDR1 GTSNPN and CDR2 SVGIG (reference sequence). This CDR3 is 14 amino acids long. V dropped 4 bases and J dropped 0; count of bases not matched to a gene: 3.